The clone carrying this T cell receptor (beta chain) was detected ten times or more. The antigen remains unidentified. TCR cDNA molecules were tagged individually, and each one carried a unique molecular identifier. TCRdb fed the 5' RACE reads into MiXCR, producing one record per CDR3 protein. The sample records approximately 56,000 distinct CDR3 sequences, more than 6.5% being singletons. V shed 0 bases and J shed 2 bases, with 11 bases lying between them. The CDR3 runs to 15 residues. Germline V lookup: CDR1 DFQATT, CDR2 SNEGSKA (reference sequence). The record originates from a study of spatial heterogeneity in lung cancer. Study context: When available, follow-up PBMC samples taken a median of about 2 years after resection were sequenced. Whole-study results and caveats: At resection, ubiquitous expanded tumor TCRs appeared in blood more than at follow-up.

Time point specified: blood at routine non-recurrence follow-up after resection. The sequenced material consisted of unsorted whole RNA from tumor, nontumor lung or frozen PBMC. This rearrangement joins TRBV20-1 to TRBJ1-5, with unresolved D. This specimen consisted of PBMCs, obtained at follow-up. This sequence was found in a female donor with early-stage non-small cell lung cancer. The CDR3 nucleotides read TGCAGTGCTAGAGATCGGGCAGGAGGCAATCAGCCCCAGCATTTT. Amino acid sequence: CSARDRAGGNQPQHF.